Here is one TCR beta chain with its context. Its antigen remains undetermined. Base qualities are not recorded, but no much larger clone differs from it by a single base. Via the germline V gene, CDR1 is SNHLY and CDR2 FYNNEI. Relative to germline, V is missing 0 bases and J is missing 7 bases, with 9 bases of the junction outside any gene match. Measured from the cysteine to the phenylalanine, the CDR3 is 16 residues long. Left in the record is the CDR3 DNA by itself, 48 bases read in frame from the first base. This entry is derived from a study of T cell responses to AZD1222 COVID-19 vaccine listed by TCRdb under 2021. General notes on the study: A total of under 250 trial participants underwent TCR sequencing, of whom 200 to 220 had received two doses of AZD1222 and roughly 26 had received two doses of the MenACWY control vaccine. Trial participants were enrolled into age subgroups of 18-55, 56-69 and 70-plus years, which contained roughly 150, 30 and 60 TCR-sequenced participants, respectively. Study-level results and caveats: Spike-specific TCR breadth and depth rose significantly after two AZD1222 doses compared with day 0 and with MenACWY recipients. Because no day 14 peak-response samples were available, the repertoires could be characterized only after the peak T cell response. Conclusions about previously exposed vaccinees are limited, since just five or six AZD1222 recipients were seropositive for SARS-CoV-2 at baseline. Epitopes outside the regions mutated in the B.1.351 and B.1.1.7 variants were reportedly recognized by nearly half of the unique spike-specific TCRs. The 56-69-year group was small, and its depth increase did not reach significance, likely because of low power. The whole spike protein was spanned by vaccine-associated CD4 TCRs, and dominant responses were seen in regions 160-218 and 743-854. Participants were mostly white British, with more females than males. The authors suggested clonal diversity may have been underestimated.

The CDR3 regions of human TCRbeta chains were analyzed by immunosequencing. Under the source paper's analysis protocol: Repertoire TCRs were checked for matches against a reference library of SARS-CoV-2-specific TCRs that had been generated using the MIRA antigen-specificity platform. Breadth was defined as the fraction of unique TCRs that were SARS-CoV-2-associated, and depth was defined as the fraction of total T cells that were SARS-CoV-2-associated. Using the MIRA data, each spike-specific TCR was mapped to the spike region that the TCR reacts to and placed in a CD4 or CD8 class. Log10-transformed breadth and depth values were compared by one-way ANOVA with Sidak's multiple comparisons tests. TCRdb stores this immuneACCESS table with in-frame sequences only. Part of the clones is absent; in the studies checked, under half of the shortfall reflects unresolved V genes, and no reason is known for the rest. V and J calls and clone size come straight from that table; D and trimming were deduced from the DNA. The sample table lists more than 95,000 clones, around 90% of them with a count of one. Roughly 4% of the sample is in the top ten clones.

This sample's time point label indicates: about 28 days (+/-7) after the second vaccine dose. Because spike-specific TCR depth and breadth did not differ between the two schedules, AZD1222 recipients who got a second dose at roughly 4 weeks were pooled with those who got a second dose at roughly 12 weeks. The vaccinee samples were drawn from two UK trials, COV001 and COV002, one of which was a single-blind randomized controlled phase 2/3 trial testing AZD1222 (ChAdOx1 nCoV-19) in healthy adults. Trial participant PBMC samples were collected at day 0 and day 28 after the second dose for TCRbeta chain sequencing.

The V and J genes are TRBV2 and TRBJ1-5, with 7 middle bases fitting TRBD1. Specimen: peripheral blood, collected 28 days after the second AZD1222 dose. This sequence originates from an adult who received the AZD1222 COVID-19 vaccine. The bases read TGTGCCAGCAGTGAAGCGGACGACAGGGATCGACAGCCCCAGCATTTT. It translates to CASSEADDRDRQPQHF.